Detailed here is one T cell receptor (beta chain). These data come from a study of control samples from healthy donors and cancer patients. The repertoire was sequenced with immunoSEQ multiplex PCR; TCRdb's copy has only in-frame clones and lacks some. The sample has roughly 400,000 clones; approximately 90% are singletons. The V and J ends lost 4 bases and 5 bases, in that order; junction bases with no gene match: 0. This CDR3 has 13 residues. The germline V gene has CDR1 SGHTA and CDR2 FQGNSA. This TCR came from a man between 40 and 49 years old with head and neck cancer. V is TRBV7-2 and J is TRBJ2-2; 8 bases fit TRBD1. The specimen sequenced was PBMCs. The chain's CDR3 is CASSWDRTGELFF. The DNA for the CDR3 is TGTGCCAGCAGCTGGGACAGGACCGGGGAGCTGTTTTTT.